This passage covers 25 T cell receptor beta chains from one sample sequenced in a study of blood T cell repertoires in COVID-19. Clones were read by immunoSEQ multiplex PCR, and TCRdb kept only the in-frame ones, dropping some. The table has approximately 130,000 clones, roughly 81% seen once. Sequenced input: peripheral blood. The receptors were sampled from a human donor in a cohort sampled during active COVID-19.

This rearrangement joins TRBV7-8 to TRBJ2-7; D not resolved. Trimming took off 3 bases at V and 1 base at J, with 7 bases between the two ends. Germline V gene lookup returns CDR1 SGHVS and CDR2 FQNEAQ. The CDR3 is 13 amino acids. This chain's CDR3 is CASSLAHSYEQYF. CDR3 nucleotides: TGTGCCAGCAGCTTGGCCCATTCCTACGAGCAGTACTTC.

The gene calls are TRBV3-1 (or the pseudogene TRBV3-2) and TRBJ2-1; possible D gene TRBD2, 5 bases. The germline V gene has CDR1 LGHDT and CDR2 YNNKEL (reference sequence). Trimming left V 0 bases short and J 8 bases short, with 11 bases between. This CDR3 is built from 14 residues. The CDR3: CASSQELVVHEQFF. CDR3 nucleotide sequence: TGTGCCAGCAGCCAAGAACTAGTGGTCCATGAGCAGTTCTTC.

The V call is TRBV19, the J call TRBJ2-5; D not resolved. The germline V gene has CDR1 LNHDA and CDR2 SQIVND (reference sequence). Trimming stripped 8 bases from V and 8 bases from J, with 12 bases between. The CDR3 is made up of 11 amino acids. The CDR3 DNA sequence: TGTGCCAGTGGTAATGCGAACACCCAGTACTTC. Amino acid sequence: CASGNANTQYF.

The gene calls are TRBV28 and TRBJ2-2, with D hard to call. V lost 5 bases, J lost 2 bases, and 6 bases lay in between. The germline V gene has CDR1 MDHEN and CDR2 SYDVKM. This CDR3 has 13 amino acids. The CDR3 region is CASSMLNTGELFF. The CDR3 DNA is TGTGCCAGCAGTATGCTAAACACCGGGGAGCTGTTTTTT.

This chain joins TRBV6-2 or TRBV6-3 and TRBJ2-7; TRBD2 matches at 9 bases. The CDR3 is made up of 14 amino acids. The trim removed 4 bases at V and 2 bases at J, leaving 3 bases unmatched. Looked up from germline, CDR1 is MNHEY and CDR2 is SVGEGT. CDR3 protein: CASSLTSGPYEQYF. In nucleotides, the CDR3 is TGTGCCAGCAGTTTGACTAGCGGACCCTACGAGCAGTACTTC.

The chain uses TRBV7-8 and TRBJ2-1; 7 nucleotides agree with TRBD1. There are 17 residues in the CDR3. Per the germline V gene, CDR1 is SGHVS and CDR2 is FQNEAQ. Trimming removed 6 bases from V and 1 base from J; junction bases left unmatched: 12. CDR3 sequence reads: CASRLVAGGSSYNEQFF. CDR3 bases: TGTGCCAGCAGATTGGTAGCAGGGGGTAGTTCCTACAATGAGCAGTTCTTC.

This chain links TRBV9 with TRBJ1-4, with D tentatively TRBD1 (6 bases). Trimming removed 2 bases from V and 5 bases from J, with 16 bases in between. Germline assignment: CDR1 SGDLS and CDR2 YYNGEE. This CDR3 contains 16 residues. For the CDR3, the DNA is TGTGCCAGCAGCGTCTCCCCAGGGACAAGCAATGAAAAACTGTTTTTT. Translated, it gives CASSVSPGTSNEKLFF.

The chain recombines TRBV5-4 with TRBJ1-2; D perhaps matches TRBD1 (6 bases). CDR3 length equals 13 residues. From germline, CDR1 is SGHNT and CDR2 YYREEE (reference sequence). With 5 bases removed from V and 4 bases from J, the gap between germline ends came to 12 bases. CDR3 sequence (DNA): TGTGCCAGCAGGCTACAGGGTCCCTATGGCTACACCTTC. The encoded protein is CASRLQGPYGYTF.

The chain joins TRBV11-2 to TRBJ2-5; no definite D call. Trimming removed 3 bases from V and 1 base from J, with 6 bases in between. CDR1 and CDR2 from the germline V gene are SGHAT and FQNNGV. The CDR3 runs 13 residues. CDR3 amino acids: CASSFGAQETQYF. DNA for the CDR3: TGTGCCAGCAGCTTCGGAGCCCAAGAGACCCAGTACTTC.

The chain combines TRBV11-2 with TRBJ1-1; tentative D call: TRBD1 (5 bases). Germline V lookup: CDR1 SGHAT, CDR2 FQNNGV. Trimming left V 5 bases short and J 1 base short, with 8 bases between. The length of the CDR3 is 13 residues. The CDR3 sequence: CASSPQGNTEAFF. For the CDR3, the DNA is TGTGCCAGCAGCCCCCAGGGGAACACTGAAGCTTTCTTT.

This chain links TRBV6-1 with TRBJ1-1, with a tentative D call TRBD1 (5 bases). The V and J ends lost 2 bases and 5 bases respectively, with 9 bases between them. Germline CDR1 and CDR2: MNHNS and SASEGT. The length of the CDR3 is 13 residues. This CDR3 reads CASSEQGGTEAFF. The CDR3 DNA follows: TGTGCCAGCAGTGAACAGGGTGGAACTGAAGCTTTCTTT.

This clone appeared a single time. V usage is TRBV4-1 and J usage is TRBJ2-3, with TRBD2 matching over 10 bases. Germline trimming cut 2 bases from V and 5 bases from J; bases unmatched to any gene: 1. This CDR3 has 14 amino acids. Germline values: CDR1 MGHRA, CDR2 YSYEKL. The CDR3 here is CASSQLAGVDTQYF. CDR3 nucleotides: TGCGCCAGCAGCCAACTAGCGGGGGTAGATACGCAGTATTTT.

V usage is TRBV6-5 and J usage is TRBJ2-3, with 11 bases matching TRBD2. CDR3 length: 15 amino acids. J lost 5 bases, V lost 7 bases, and 8 bases had no gene match. Germline V gives CDR1 MNHEY, CDR2 SVGAGI. CDR3 DNA sequence: TGTGCCAGCACCGAGAGACTAGCGGGAAGAGATACGCAGTATTTT. Its translation is CASTERLAGRDTQYF.

The rearrangement joins TRBV11-2 to TRBJ2-5; D is unclear. V lost 1 base, J lost 5 bases, and 8 bases lay in between. The CDR3 sequence is 13 residues long. The germline V gene has CDR1 SGHAT and CDR2 FQNNGV. This CDR3 reads CASSLVFGETQYF. CDR3 in DNA: TGTGCCAGCAGCTTAGTATTCGGGGAGACCCAGTACTTC.

The chain recombines TRBV19 with TRBJ2-2; 8 nucleotides line up with TRBD2. The CDR3 is 16 amino acids. CDR1 is LNHDA and CDR2 is SQIVND in the germline V gene (reference sequence). Trimming removed 7 bases from V and 3 bases from J; junction bases left unmatched: 10. DNA for the CDR3: TGTGCCAGTACCAGTACCGGGGGGGTAGACACCGGGGAGCTGTTTTTT. It codes for CASTSTGGVDTGELFF. The entire variable domain, with the rest obtained from reference TRBV19 and TRBJ2-2, is as follows: DGGITQSPKYLFRKEGQNVTLSCEQNLNHDAMYWYRQDPGQGLRLIYYSQIVNDFQKGDIAEGYSVSREKKESFPLTVTSAQKNPTAFYLCASTSTGGVDTGELFFGEGSRLTVL.

This clone has only one observation. J is TRBJ2-3 and V is TRBV21-1; the table's D call, TRBD1, was not checked against the DNA. TRBV21-1 is flagged as a pseudogene. The CDR3 covers 20 residues. The DNA of the CDR3 is TGTGCCAGCAGCAAAAAGAGGGACAGGGGTCGGTCGCCTTGCACAGATACGCAGTATTTT. It translates to CASSKKRDRGRSPCTDTQYF.

This rearrangement joins TRBV5-4 to TRBJ2-7, with D possibly TRBD1 on 6 matching bases. With 4 bases removed from V and 3 bases from J, the gap between germline ends came to 11 bases. The CDR3 has 13 amino acids. From germline, CDR1 is SGHNT and CDR2 YYREEE (reference sequence). The CDR3 reads CASSGDNYYEQYF. As DNA, the CDR3 is TGTGCCAGCAGCGGGGACAACTACTACGAGCAGTACTTC.

This clone has a handful of counts. This chain links TRBV5-4 with TRBJ1-6; 8 nucleotides agree with TRBD1. The CDR3 totals 14 residues. Trimming took 4 bases from V and 7 from J; bases not matched to a gene: 4. CDR1 and CDR2 from the germline V gene are SGHNT and YYREEE (reference sequence). The CDR3 is CASSLQGVNSPLHF. CDR3 sequence (DNA): TGTGCCAGCAGCCTACAGGGGGTAAATTCACCCCTCCACTTT.

This chain joins TRBV5-1 and TRBJ1-6; no reliable D call. The CDR3 sequence is 19 residues long. V lost 0 bases and J 0 bases, leaving 16 bases between the germline ends. The germline CDR1 and CDR2 sequences are SGHRS and YFSETQ. This CDR3 reads CASSLEPLGGPSYNSPLHF. The CDR3 DNA sequence: TGCGCCAGCAGCTTGGAACCCCTAGGAGGTCCCTCCTATAATTCACCCCTCCACTTT.

CDR3 in DNA: TGTGCCAGCAGACCTCCAGGGGGAAGAGGCACTGAAGCTTTCTTT. This sequence encodes CASRPPGGRGTEAFF. The rearrangement uses TRBV6-5 and TRBJ1-1, with 7 nucleotides matching TRBD1. V shed 6 bases and J 4 bases; nucleotides not matched to a gene: 11. The CDR3 has 15 residues. The germline gives CDR1 MNHEY, CDR2 SVGAGI.

The gene calls are TRBV19 and TRBJ2-1, with TRBD2 matching over 9 bases. This CDR3 is built from 14 residues. The germline gives CDR1 LNHDA, CDR2 SQIVND (reference sequence). Trimming took 7 bases from V and 7 from J; bases not matched to a gene: 8. The CDR3 bases are TGTGCCAGTAAATGGACTAGCGCTAAGAATGAGCAGTTCTTC. Its translation is CASKWTSAKNEQFF.

The chain joins TRBV3-1 (or the pseudogene TRBV3-2) to TRBJ2-7; 7 bases are a match to TRBD1. J gave up 7 bases and V 4 bases, and 10 bases lay outside the gene matches. The CDR3 is 14 residues long. Looked up from germline, CDR1 is LGHDT and CDR2 is YNNKEL (reference sequence). CDR3 nucleotide sequence: TGTGCCAGCAGCCGTGGGACAGCTACTTGGGAGCAGTACTTC. As protein: CASSRGTATWEQYF.

The chain carries TRBV7-2 and TRBJ2-3, with 9 bases lining up with TRBD2. V gave up 3 bases and J gave up 0 bases; unmatched junction bases: 4. The germline V gene encodes CDR1 SGHTA and CDR2 FQGNSA. The length of the CDR3 is 16 residues. The CDR3 spells CASSFRLAESTDTQYF. Written as DNA, the CDR3 is TGTGCCAGCAGCTTTCGACTAGCGGAAAGCACAGATACGCAGTATTTT. The whole variable domain, filled in from reference TRBV7-2 and TRBJ2-3, reads GAGVSQSPSNKVTEKGKDVELRCDPISGHTALYWYRQSLGQGLEFLIYFQGNSAPDKSGLPSDRFSAERTGGSVSTLTIQRTQQEDSAVYLCASSFRLAESTDTQYFGPGTRLTVL.

This clone was recorded only once. The gene calls are TRBV2 and TRBJ1-2, with a weak D call TRBD1 (5 bases). There are 14 residues in the CDR3. Trimming shortened V by 9 bases and J by 4 bases, and 18 bases separated the two germline ends. CDR1 is SNHLY, CDR2 FYNNEI, per germline. This CDR3 reads CARGGGVRGYGYTF. CDR3 coding DNA: TGTGCCAGGGGGGGAGGGGTTCGTGGCTATGGCTACACCTTC.

The chain has TRBV28 and TRBJ1-5; TRBD1 agrees at 8 bases. With V trimmed by 4 bases and J by 7 bases, 9 bases remained unmatched. In germline, CDR1 is MDHEN, CDR2 SYDVKM. The CDR3 runs 15 residues. Here the CDR3 DNA reads TGTGCCAGCAGTTCCCCAGGGGGCGCAGGGCAGCCCCAGCATTTT. Translating gives CASSSPGGAGQPQHF.